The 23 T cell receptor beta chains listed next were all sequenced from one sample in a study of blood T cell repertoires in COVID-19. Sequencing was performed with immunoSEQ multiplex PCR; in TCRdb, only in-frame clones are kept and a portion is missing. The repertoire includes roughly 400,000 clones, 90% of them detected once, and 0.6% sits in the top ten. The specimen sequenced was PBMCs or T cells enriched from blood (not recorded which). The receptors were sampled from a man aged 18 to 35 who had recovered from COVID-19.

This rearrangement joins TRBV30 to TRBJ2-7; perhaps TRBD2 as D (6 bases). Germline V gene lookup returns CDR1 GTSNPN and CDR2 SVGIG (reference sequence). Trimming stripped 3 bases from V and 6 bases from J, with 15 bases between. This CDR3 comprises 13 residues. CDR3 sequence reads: CAWSLLAYAEQYF. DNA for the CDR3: TGTGCCTGGAGCCTACTAGCTTACGCCGAGCAGTACTTC.

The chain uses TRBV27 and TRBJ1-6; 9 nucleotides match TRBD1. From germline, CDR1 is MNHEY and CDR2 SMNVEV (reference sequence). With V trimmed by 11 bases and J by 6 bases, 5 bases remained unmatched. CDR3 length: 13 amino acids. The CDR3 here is CAVGTGSNSPLHF. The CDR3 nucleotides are TGTGCCGTAGGGACAGGGTCTAATTCACCCCTCCACTTT.

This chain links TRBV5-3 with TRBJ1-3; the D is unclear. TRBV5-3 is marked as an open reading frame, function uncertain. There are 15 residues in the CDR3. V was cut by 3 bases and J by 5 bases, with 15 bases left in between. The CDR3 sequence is CARSCDTYMRNTIYF. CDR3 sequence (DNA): TGTGCCAGAAGCTGTGACACCTATATGAGAAACACCATATATTTT.

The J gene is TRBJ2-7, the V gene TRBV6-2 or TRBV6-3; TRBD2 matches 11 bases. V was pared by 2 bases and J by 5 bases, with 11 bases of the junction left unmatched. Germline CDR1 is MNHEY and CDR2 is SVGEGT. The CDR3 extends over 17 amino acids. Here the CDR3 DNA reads TGTGCCAGCAGTTACGCACCCCTAGCGGGAGGCGGACACGAGCAGTACTTC. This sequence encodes CASSYAPLAGGGHEQYF.

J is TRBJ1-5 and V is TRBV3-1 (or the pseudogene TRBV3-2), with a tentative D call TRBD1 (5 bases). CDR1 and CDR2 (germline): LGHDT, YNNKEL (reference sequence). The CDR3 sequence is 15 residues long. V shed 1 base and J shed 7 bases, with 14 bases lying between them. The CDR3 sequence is CASSQAGNIGQPQHF. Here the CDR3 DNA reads TGTGCCAGCAGCCAAGCAGGGAACATCGGGCAGCCCCAGCATTTT.

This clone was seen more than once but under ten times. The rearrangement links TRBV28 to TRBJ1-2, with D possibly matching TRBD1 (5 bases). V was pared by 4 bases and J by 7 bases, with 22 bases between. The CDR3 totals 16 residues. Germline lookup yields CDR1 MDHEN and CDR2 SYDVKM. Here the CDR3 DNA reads TGTGCCAGCAGTTCAACGGGGGTTGGCGCCCGGGGTGGCTACACCTTC. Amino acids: CASSSTGVGARGGYTF.

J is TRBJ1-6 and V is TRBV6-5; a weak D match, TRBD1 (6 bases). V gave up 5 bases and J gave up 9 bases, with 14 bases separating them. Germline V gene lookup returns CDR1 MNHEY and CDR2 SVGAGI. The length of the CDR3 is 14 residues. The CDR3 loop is CASSLAQGSSPLHF. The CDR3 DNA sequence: TGTGCCAGCAGTCTGGCGCAGGGGAGTTCACCCCTCCACTTT.

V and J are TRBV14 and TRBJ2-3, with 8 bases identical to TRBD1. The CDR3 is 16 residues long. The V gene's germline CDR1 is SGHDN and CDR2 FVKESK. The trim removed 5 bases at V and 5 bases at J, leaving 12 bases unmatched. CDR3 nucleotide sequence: TGTGCCAGCAGCGGAAGGAGGACAGGGTTTGGAGATACGCAGTATTTT. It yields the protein CASSGRRTGFGDTQYF.

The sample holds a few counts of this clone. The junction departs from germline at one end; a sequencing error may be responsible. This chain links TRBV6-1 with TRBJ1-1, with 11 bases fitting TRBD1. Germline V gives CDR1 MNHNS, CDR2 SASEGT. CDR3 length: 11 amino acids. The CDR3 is CASSEAGTGGF. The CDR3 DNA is TGTGCCAGCAGTGAAGCCGGGACAGGGGGCTTT.

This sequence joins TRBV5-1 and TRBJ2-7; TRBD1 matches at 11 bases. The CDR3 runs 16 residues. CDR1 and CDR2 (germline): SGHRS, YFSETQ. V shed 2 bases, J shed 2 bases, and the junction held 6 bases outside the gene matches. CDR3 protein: CASSLGQGAITYEQYF. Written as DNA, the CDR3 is TGCGCCAGCAGCTTAGGACAGGGGGCCATCACCTACGAGCAGTACTTC.

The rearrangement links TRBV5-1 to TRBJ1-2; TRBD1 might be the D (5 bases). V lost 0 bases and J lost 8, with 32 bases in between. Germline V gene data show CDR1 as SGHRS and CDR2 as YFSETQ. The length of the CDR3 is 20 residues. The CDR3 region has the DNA TGCGCCAGCAGCTTGGCCCGCGGGGGGTCCTCTCAAACCGCAGGTCGAGGCTACACCTTC. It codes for CASSLARGGSSQTAGRGYTF. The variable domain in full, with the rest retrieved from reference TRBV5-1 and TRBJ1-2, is KAGVTQTPRYLIKTRGQQVTLSCSPISGHRSVSWYQQTPGQGLQFLFEYFSETQRNKGNFPGRFSGRQFSNSRSEMNVSTLELGDSALYLCASSLARGGSSQTAGRGYTFGSGTRLTVV.

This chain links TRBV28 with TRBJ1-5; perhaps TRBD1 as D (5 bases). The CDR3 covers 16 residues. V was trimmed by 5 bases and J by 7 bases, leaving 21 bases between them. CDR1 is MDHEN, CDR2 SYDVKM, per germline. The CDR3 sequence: CASSNHRVLGQQPQHF. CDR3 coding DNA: TGTGCCAGCAGTAACCACCGAGTCTTGGGGCAACAGCCCCAGCATTTT.

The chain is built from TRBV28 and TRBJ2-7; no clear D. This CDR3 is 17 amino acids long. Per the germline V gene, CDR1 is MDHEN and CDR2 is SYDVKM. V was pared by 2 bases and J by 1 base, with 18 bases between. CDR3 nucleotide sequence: TGTGCCAGCAGTTTAGTATTGGGCAAAGGAATATCCTACGAGCAGTACTTC. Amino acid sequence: CASSLVLGKGISYEQYF.

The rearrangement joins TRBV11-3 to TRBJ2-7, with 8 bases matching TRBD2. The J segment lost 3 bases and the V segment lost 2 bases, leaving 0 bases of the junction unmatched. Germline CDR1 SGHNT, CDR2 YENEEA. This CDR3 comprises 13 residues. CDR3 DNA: TGTGCCAGCAGCTTAAGCGGGAGCTACGAGCAGTACTTC. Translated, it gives CASSLSGSYEQYF.

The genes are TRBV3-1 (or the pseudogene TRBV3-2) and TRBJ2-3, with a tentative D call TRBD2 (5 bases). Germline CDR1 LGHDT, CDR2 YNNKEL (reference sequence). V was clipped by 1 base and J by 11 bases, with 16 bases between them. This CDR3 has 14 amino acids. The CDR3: CASSQASNSAWQYF. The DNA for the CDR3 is TGTGCCAGCAGCCAAGCCTCGAATAGCGCTTGGCAGTATTTT.

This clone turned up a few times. The CDR3: CASVDSLKSGEAFF. CDR3 DNA: TGCGCCAGCGTGGACAGCCTGAAATCTGGTGAAGCTTTCTTT. V and J are TRBV5-1 and TRBJ1-1, with D maybe TRBD1 (6 bases). This CDR3 comprises 14 residues. Per germline, CDR1 SGHRS and CDR2 YFSETQ. The ends were cut back, 7 bases at V and 7 bases at J, with 20 bases in the middle. Drawing the rest from reference TRBV5-1 and TRBJ1-1, the complete variable domain is KAGVTQTPRYLIKTRGQQVTLSCSPISGHRSVSWYQQTPGQGLQFLFEYFSETQRNKGNFPGRFSGRQFSNSRSEMNVSTLELGDSALYLCASVDSLKSGEAFFGQGTRLTVV.

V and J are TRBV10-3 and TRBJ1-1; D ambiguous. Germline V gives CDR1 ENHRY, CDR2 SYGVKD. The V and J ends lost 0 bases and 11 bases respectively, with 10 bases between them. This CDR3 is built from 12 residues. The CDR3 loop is CAISESRVGAFF. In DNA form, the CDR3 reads TGTGCCATCAGTGAGTCGCGGGTGGGGGCTTTCTTT.

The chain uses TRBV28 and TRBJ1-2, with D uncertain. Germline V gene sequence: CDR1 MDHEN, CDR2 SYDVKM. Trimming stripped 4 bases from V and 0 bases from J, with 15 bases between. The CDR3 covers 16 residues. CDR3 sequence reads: CASSSDPGKANYGYTF. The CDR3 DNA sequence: TGTGCCAGCAGTTCGGACCCGGGAAAAGCTAACTATGGCTACACCTTC.

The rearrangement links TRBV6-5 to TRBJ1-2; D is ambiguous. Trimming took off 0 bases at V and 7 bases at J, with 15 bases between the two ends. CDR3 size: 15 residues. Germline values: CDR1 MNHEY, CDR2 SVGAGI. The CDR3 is CASSYSNSRNRGYTF. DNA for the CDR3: TGTGCCAGCAGTTACTCGAACAGCAGGAATCGTGGCTACACCTTC.

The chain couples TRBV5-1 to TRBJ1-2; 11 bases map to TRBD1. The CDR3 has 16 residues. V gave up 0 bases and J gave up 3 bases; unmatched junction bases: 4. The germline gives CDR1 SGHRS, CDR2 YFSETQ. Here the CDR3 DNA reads TGCGCCAGCAGCTTGGCCGGACAGGGGGCGTACTATGGCTACACCTTC. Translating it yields CASSLAGQGAYYGYTF. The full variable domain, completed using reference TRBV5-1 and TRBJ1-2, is KAGVTQTPRYLIKTRGQQVTLSCSPISGHRSVSWYQQTPGQGLQFLFEYFSETQRNKGNFPGRFSGRQFSNSRSEMNVSTLELGDSALYLCASSLAGQGAYYGYTFGSGTRLTVV.

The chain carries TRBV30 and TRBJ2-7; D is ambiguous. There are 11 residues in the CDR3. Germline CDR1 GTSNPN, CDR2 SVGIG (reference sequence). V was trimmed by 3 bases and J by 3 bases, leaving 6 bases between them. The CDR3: CAWSAVYEQYF. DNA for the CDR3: TGTGCCTGGAGCGCAGTCTACGAGCAGTACTTC.

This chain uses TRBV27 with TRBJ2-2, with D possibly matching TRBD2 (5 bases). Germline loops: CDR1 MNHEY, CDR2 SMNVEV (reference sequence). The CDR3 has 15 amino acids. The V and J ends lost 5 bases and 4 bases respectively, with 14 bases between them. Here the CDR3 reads CASSPPVRGTGELFF. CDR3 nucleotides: TGTGCCAGCAGTCCACCGGTTCGGGGCACCGGGGAGCTGTTTTTT.

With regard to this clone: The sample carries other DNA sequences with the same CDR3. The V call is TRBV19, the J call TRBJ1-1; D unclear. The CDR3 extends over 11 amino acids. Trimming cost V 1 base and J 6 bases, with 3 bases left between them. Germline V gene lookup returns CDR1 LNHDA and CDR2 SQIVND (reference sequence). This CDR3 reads CASSIAAEAFF. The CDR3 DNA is TGTGCCAGTAGTATAGCCGCTGAAGCTTTCTTT.